These 19 T cell receptor beta chains came from one sample sequenced in a study of neurological immune-mediated disorders. TCRdb recomputed calls from the 5' RACE reads with MiXCR, one row per CDR3 protein. The table includes 40,000 or so distinct CDR3 sequences, less than 15% detected once. The source material was PBMCs. Receptors were obtained from a woman between 45 and 60 years old with HTLV-1-associated myelopathy (HAM/TSP).

This clonotype was counted many times. The J gene is TRBJ1-1, the V gene TRBV27, with D tentatively TRBD1 (6 bases). The CDR3 has 13 amino acids. Per germline, CDR1 MNHEY and CDR2 SMNVEV (reference sequence). V shed 3 bases and J shed 2 bases, with 7 bases lying between them. The CDR3 nucleotides are TGTGCCAGCAGTTTCAGGGGAAACACTGAAGCTTTCTTT. Translating it yields CASSFRGNTEAFF.

In its sample, this clonotype was seen many times. The V and J genes are TRBV14 and TRBJ1-4, with a tentative D call TRBD1 (6 bases). The length of the CDR3 is 14 residues. V lost 6 bases and J lost 6, with 14 bases in between. Germline V gene sequence: CDR1 SGHDN, CDR2 FVKESK. The CDR3 DNA sequence: TGTGCCAGCAGTCAACAGGGACGGGATGAAAAACTGTTTTTT. Protein: CASSQQGRDEKLFF.

This clonotype was seen many times. J is TRBJ2-3 and V is TRBV6-5; D perhaps matches TRBD1 (6 bases). From germline, CDR1 is MNHEY and CDR2 SVGAGI. Between the trimmed V and J ends, which lost 8 bases and 7 bases, there was a span of 22 bases. The CDR3 extends over 15 amino acids. CDR3 in amino acids: CASSLPGVGGHTQYF. The CDR3 nucleotides read TGTGCCAGCTCCTTACCAGGGGTCGGAGGACATACGCAGTATTTT.

This clonotype showed up many times. The chain employs TRBV9 and TRBJ2-3, with D unclear. Germline CDR1 is SGDLS and CDR2 is YYNGEE. CDR3 size: 13 residues. Deletions cut 2 bases from V and 1 base from J, with 5 bases between. The CDR3 sequence: CASSVLRTDTQYF. The CDR3 DNA sequence: TGTGCCAGCAGCGTCCTCCGCACAGATACGCAGTATTTT.

At least ten counts were recorded for this clonotype. The chain links TRBV20-1 to TRBJ2-5; TRBD2 matches 9 bases. The germline gives CDR1 DFQATT, CDR2 SNEGSKA (reference sequence). The CDR3 is 16 residues long. V trimming: 4 bases; J trimming: 5 bases; junction bases outside the gene matches: 14. CDR3 DNA: TGCAGTGCTACCGGGACTAGCACCTATCGGGGGGAGACCCAGTACTTC. Amino acid sequence: CSATGTSTYRGETQYF.

With regard to this clonotype: The junction and the germline gene differ at one end; a read error may be behind it. The chain uses TRBV27 and TRBJ2-7, with D possibly matching TRBD2 (6 bases). Germline values: CDR1 MNHEY, CDR2 SMNVEV (reference sequence). CDR3 length: 15 residues. The CDR3 sequence is CASSLGRGFSYEQYF. The CDR3 nucleotides read TGTGCCAGTAGTTTAGGGCGGGGATTCTCCTACGAGCAGTACTTC.

There are many counts of this clonotype. The chain links TRBV7-8 to TRBJ2-3; 14 bases fit TRBD2. There are 18 residues in the CDR3. In germline, CDR1 is SGHVS, CDR2 FQNEAQ. V lost 3 bases, J lost 1 base, and 6 bases stayed unmatched. The CDR3 DNA follows: TGTGCCAGCAGCTTGATGGGACTAGCGGGAGACGGCACAGATACGCAGTATTTT. It specifies CASSLMGLAGDGTDTQYF.

For the CDR3, the DNA is TGCGCCAGCACTCTGGACAGGGCGATCTACGAGCAGTACTTC. Its translation is CASTLDRAIYEQYF. V usage is TRBV5-1 and J usage is TRBJ2-7; 8 bases are a match to TRBD1. Germline lookup yields CDR1 SGHRS and CDR2 YFSETQ. The trim removed 6 bases at V and 3 bases at J, leaving 8 bases unmatched. The CDR3 totals 14 residues.

This clonotype occurred many times. V and J are TRBV7-9 and TRBJ2-5, with 11 bases identical to TRBD2. Germline V gene data show CDR1 as SEHNR and CDR2 as FQNEAQ (reference sequence). The CDR3 sequence is 15 residues long. The ends lost 4 bases at V and 7 bases at J; junction bases unmatched: 8. The CDR3 nucleotides read TGTGCCAGCAGCTCGAGGGATGGACTAGCGGGGACCCAGTACTTC. Its translation: CASSSRDGLAGTQYF.

This clonotype has ten or more counts. This chain connects TRBV7-8 to TRBJ2-3; D gene unclear. V was shortened by 6 bases and J by 0 bases, with 10 bases between the two germline ends. The germline gives CDR1 SGHVS, CDR2 FQNEAQ. This CDR3 has 14 residues. The CDR3 sequence is CASSPAPSTDTQYF. For the CDR3, the DNA is TGTGCCAGCAGTCCTGCGCCAAGCACAGATACGCAGTATTTT.

This clonotype has a count of ten or more. The rearrangement uses TRBV19 and TRBJ2-7, with 7 bases fitting TRBD2. CDR1 is LNHDA and CDR2 is SQIVND in the germline V gene (reference sequence). The CDR3 covers 15 residues. V was pared by 10 bases and J by 1 base, with 13 bases of the junction left unmatched. CDR3 region: CATSTGSGVSYEQYF. CDR3 nucleotide sequence: TGTGCCACCTCTACGGGAAGCGGGGTGTCCTACGAGCAGTACTTC.

There are many counts of this clonotype. The V and J genes are TRBV5-1 and TRBJ2-5; D remains unclear. Germline CDR1 and CDR2: SGHRS and YFSETQ. V was shortened by 0 bases and J by 7 bases, with 4 bases between the two germline ends. This CDR3 has 11 amino acids. The CDR3 protein is CASSLEGTQYF. The CDR3 nucleotides are TGCGCCAGCAGCTTGGAGGGGACCCAGTACTTC.

This clonotype was counted ten times or more. The J gene is TRBJ2-1, the V gene TRBV5-1; no clear D. The germline V gene encodes CDR1 SGHRS and CDR2 YFSETQ. The V and J ends lost 4 bases and 1 base respectively, with 15 bases between them. This CDR3 region has 16 residues. The CDR3, as DNA: TGCGCCAGCAGCACGGACGTGGGCTTTTCCTACAATGAGCAGTTCTTC. Residues: CASSTDVGFSYNEQFF.

This clonotype has at least ten counts. V is TRBV7-2 and J is TRBJ2-1; TRBD2 might be the D (6 bases). Germline values: CDR1 SGHTA, CDR2 FQGNSA. The V end was cut by 2 bases, the J end by 13 bases, with 21 bases between. The length of the CDR3 is 15 residues. CDR3 coding DNA: TGTGCCAGCAGCTTAAACGGGGGAGGAGCCGTAGGACAGTTCTTC. The encoded protein is CASSLNGGGAVGQFF.

The table lists this clonotype with many counts. The V call is TRBV12-3 or TRBV12-4, the J call TRBJ2-3, with 15 bases aligning to TRBD2. Trimming took 4 bases from V and 4 from J; bases not matched to a gene: 6. The length of the CDR3 is 17 residues. The CDR3 is CASSSRTSGGASDTQYF. In DNA form, the CDR3 reads TGTGCCAGCAGTTCCCGGACTAGCGGGGGGGCCTCAGATACGCAGTATTTT.

This clonotype was observed a handful of times. A much larger clone lies a single base off, so this may be a read error. The chain employs TRBV28 and TRBJ1-2; no reliable D call. Germline V gives CDR1 MDHEN, CDR2 SYDVKM. Trimming stripped 7 bases from V and 6 bases from J, with 21 bases between. The CDR3 loop spans 15 amino acids. The CDR3 region is CASTKDGFPNHGYTF. The CDR3 bases are TGTGCCAGCACCAAGGATGGGTTTCCCAACCATGGCTACACCTTC.

This clonotype has just a few counts. Being one base from a much bigger clone, this may be a read error. The chain recombines TRBV11-2 with TRBJ2-1, with D tentatively TRBD2 (5 bases). The V end lost 3 bases, the J end lost 12 bases, and 15 bases lay between the germline ends. Per the germline V gene, CDR1 is SGHAT and CDR2 is FQNNGV. The CDR3 covers 13 residues. The CDR3 DNA follows: TGTGCCAGCAGCTTGCAAGGCCCCCGGGGGCAGTTCTTC. Its protein is CASSLQGPRGQFF.

In its sample, this clonotype was seen many times. This sequence joins TRBV5-5 and TRBJ2-1; D perhaps matches TRBD1 (6 bases). V shed 4 bases and J shed 2 bases, with 13 bases lying between them. This CDR3 has 15 amino acids. Germline V gene data show CDR1 as SGHKS and CDR2 as YYEKEE (reference sequence). CDR3 sequence: CASSETGTTYNEQFF. DNA for the CDR3: TGTGCCAGCAGCGAGACCGGGACAACCTACAATGAGCAGTTCTTC.

This clonotype was recorded at least ten times. V gene TRBV20-1 combines with J gene TRBJ1-1, with D perhaps TRBD1 (5 bases). This CDR3 has 14 amino acids. Germline CDR1 and CDR2: DFQATT and SNEGSKA (reference sequence). The ends were cut back, 5 bases at V and 3 bases at J, with 16 bases in the middle. CDR3: CSAPRAGVDTEAFF. The CDR3 DNA sequence: TGCAGTGCTCCGCGTGCGGGGGTCGACACTGAAGCTTTCTTT.